What follows describes a single T cell receptor (beta chain). Matching for age and sex applied to the controls, who were healthy donors. It was negative isolation that provided the CD8+ and CD4+ T cells, whereas TEMRA cells were enriched by FACS. The sample originates from a study of CD8 T cells in Susac syndrome. With random hexamers, roughly 0.45 to 1 ug RNA was reverse transcribed. An immunoSEQ multiplex PCR amplified TCR beta CDR3 over 54 Vbeta and 13 Jbeta. One entry per CDR3 protein, called by TCRdb with MiXCR from the immunoSEQ multiplex PCR reads. The repertoire holds 130,000 to 150,000 distinct CDR3 sequences, 94% seen once, with 0.075% to 0.1% in the top ten. CDR1 SGHAT and CDR2 FQNNGV come from the germline V gene. Trimming took off 1 base at V and 2 bases at J, with 21 bases between the two ends. The CDR3 contains 18 residues.

The V call is TRBV11-2, the J call TRBJ2-7; no clear D. Source material: CD4+ T cells from PBMCs. This clonotype originated in a human donor in good health. Here the CDR3 DNA reads TGTGCCAGCAGCTTAGTCCCCGGTGGCGGAACTACCCCCTACGAGCAGTACTTC. Amino acids: CASSLVPGGGTTPYEQYF.